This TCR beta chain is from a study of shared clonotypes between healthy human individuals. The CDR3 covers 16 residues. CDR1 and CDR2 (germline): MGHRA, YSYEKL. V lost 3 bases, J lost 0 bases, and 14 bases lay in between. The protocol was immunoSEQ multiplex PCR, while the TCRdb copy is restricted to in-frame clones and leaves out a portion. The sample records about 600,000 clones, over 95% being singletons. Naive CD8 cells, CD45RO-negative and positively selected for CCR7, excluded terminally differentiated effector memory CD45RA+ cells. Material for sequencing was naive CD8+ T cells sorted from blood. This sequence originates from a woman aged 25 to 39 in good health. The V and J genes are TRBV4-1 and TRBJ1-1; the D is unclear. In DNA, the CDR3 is TGCGCCAGCAGCCAGGAATCCGCCTATTTGAACACTGAAGCTTTCTTT. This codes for CASSQESAYLNTEAFF.